The clone carrying this T cell receptor beta chain was seen only a few times. The antigen is not known. The same CDR3 also results from other DNA sequences found in this sample. The data are from a study of beta chain features in type 1 diabetes. Findings and limits, study-wide: Researchers cautioned that cDNA sequencing could over-represent cells with high TCR expression.

Reverse transcription of all isolated RNA meant that expressed TCRB transcripts were sequenced. Generated by immunoSEQ multiplex PCR, the TCRdb table keeps only in-frame clones and is missing some. The repertoire holds under 400,000 clones, with 10% to 15% as singletons. Trimming cost V 3 bases and J 1 base, with 9 bases left between them. CDR1 and CDR2 (germline): SGHTA, FQGNSA. This CDR3 is built from 14 residues. The sample consisted of naive CD4+ T cells from blood. This sequence originates from a man in his late teens or twenties in good health. The gene calls are TRBV7-2 and TRBJ2-5; D is perhaps TRBD2 (6 bases). CDR3 sequence (DNA): TGTGCCAGCAGCTTGGCCGGGGGCCAAGAGACCCAGTACTTC. Translated: CASSLAGGQETQYF.